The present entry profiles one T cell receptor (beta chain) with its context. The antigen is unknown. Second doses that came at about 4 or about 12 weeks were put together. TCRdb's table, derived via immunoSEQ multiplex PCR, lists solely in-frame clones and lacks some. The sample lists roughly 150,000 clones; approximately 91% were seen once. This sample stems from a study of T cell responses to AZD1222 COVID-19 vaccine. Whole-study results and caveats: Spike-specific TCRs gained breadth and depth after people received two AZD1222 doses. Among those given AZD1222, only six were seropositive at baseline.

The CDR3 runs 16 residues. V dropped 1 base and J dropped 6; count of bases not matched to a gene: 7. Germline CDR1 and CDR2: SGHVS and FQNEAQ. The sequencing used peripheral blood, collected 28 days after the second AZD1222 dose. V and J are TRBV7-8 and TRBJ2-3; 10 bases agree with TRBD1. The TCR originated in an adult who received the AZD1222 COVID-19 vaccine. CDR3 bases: TGTGCCAGCAGCTTAGGGACAGGGGGATCAGGGGATACGCAGTATTTT. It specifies CASSLGTGGSGDTQYF. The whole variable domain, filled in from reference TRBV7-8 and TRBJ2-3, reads GAGVSQSPRYKVAKRGQDVALRCDPISGHVSLFWYQQALGQGPEFLTYFQNEAQLDKSGLPSDRFFAERPEGSVSTLKIQRTQQEDSAVYLCASSLGTGGSGDTQYFGPGTRLTVL.